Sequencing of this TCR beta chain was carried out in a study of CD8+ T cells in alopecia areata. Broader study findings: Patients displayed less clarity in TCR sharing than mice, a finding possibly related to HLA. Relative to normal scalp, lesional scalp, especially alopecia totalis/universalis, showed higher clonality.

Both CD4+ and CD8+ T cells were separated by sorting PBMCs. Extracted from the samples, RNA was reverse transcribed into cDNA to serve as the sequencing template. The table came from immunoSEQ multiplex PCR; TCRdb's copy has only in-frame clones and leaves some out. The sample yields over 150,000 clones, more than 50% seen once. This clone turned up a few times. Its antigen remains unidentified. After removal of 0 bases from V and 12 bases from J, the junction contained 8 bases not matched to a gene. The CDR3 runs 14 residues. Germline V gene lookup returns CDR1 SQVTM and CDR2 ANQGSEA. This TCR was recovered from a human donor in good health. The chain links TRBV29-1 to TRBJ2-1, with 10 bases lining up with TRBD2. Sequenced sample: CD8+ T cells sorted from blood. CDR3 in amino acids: CSVEEASGGLGQFF. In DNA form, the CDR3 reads TGCAGCGTTGAAGAGGCTAGCGGGGGTCTTGGGCAGTTCTTC.